This T cell receptor beta chain is from a study of T cell clusters in autoimmune cytopenias. Notes on this clonotype: Its antigen is unknown.

Multiplex touch-down PCR amplified TRB using TRB-A and TRB-B pools in one tube. One entry per CDR3 protein, without DNA, is what TCRdb gives after re-calling the multiplex PCR reads. The table gives nearly 5,000 distinct CDR3 sequences; the top ten clones make up approximately 55% of it. Looked up from germline, CDR1 is MNHEY and CDR2 is SVGAGI. The CDR3 is made up of 14 amino acids. TRB amplification used approximately 250 ng of peripheral blood genomic DNA. Overall study findings and caveats: TRB repertoire shifts in secondary cytopenia and chronic lymphocytic leukemia mostly reflected lymphoma, not autoimmunity.

These same records also appear under a second study, on T cell repertoires in aging, cancer and after chemotherapy. That source notes: Donors were grouped into six age bands spanning 30 or younger through 70 or older. Across the chemotherapy interval, each cancer cohort showed higher median generation probability, suggesting thymic rebound.

The origin of this receptor is a human donor with chronic lymphocytic leukemia. The donor label of this sample is uncertain. V is TRBV6-5 and J is TRBJ1-4. The specimen sequenced was peripheral blood. The CDR3 here is CASSYSKGIEKLFF.